The 4 T cell receptor beta chains below all came from one sample that was sequenced in a study of blood T cell repertoires in COVID-19. Some clones are missing from TCRdb's copy, which holds only in-frame ones; the method was immunoSEQ multiplex PCR. The sample holds under 200,000 clones, about 80% seen once. The sequencing input was peripheral blood. The receptors were gathered from an older man with active or convalescent COVID-19.

The chain uses TRBV19 and TRBJ1-5, with TRBD1 matching 10 bases. CDR1 is LNHDA and CDR2 is SQIVND in the germline V gene (reference sequence). V lost 6 bases to trimming and J lost 6 bases; unmatched junction nucleotides: 14. The CDR3 contains 17 residues. Written as DNA, the CDR3 is TGTGCCAGTAGCGATATAGGACAGGGGGGCTTTGGTCAGCCCCAGCATTTT. Protein: CASSDIGQGGFGQPQHF.

CDR3 sequence reads: CASSATGLSTF. The CDR3 DNA follows: TGTGCCAGCAGCGCGACAGGGTTGTCTACCTTC. V and J are TRBV11-2 and TRBJ1-2; 7 bases fit TRBD1. Germline CDR1 and CDR2: SGHAT and FQNNGV. CDR3 length: 11 amino acids. V was pared by 5 bases and J by 14 bases, with 8 bases of the junction left unmatched.

The V and J genes are TRBV5-1 and TRBJ2-3; D uncertain. Germline V CDR1 and CDR2: SGHRS, YFSETQ. This CDR3 has 13 amino acids. Trimming left V 4 bases short and J 2 bases short, with 8 bases between. In DNA form, the CDR3 reads TGCGCCAGCAGCCTAAAAACCACAGATACGCAGTATTTT. It codes for CASSLKTTDTQYF. Looking up the rest from reference TRBV5-1 and TRBJ2-3 gives the full variable domain: KAGVTQTPRYLIKTRGQQVTLSCSPISGHRSVSWYQQTPGQGLQFLFEYFSETQRNKGNFPGRFSGRQFSNSRSEMNVSTLELGDSALYLCASSLKTTDTQYFGPGTRLTVL.

CDR3 in DNA: TGCGCCAGCAGCCAAGATACGGGCAGGGGGCGCTTTAGTTCACCCCTCCACTTT. Translated, it gives CASSQDTGRGRFSSPLHF. This rearrangement joins TRBV4-3 to TRBJ1-6; 8 positions match TRBD1. V lost 0 bases and J lost 9; bases outside the gene matches: 13. This CDR3 is built from 18 residues. Germline CDR1 reads LGHNA; CDR2 reads YSLEER.